This TCR beta chain was retrieved from a study of lung T cells in sarcoidosis with Löfgren's syndrome. The CDR3 totals 15 residues. V dropped 1 base and J dropped 1 base, with 10 bases sitting between them. Germline CDR1 and CDR2: SGHTA and FQGTGA. TCRdb passed the reads through MiXCR, listing each CDR3 protein once. The data contain 2,500 to 3,500 distinct CDR3 sequences, 27% of them singletons. With regard to this clonotype: Its antigen remains unidentified.

Study-wide results and caveats: Löfgren's syndrome patients reportedly showed greatest TRAV12-1 and TRBV2 expansion versus controls. In alpha-beta pairs, TRAV12-1 favored TRBV2, and their CDR3s were homologous.

Sequenced: CD4+ T cells from bronchoalveolar lavage. The chain joins TRBV7-3 to TRBJ1-1; D gene ambiguous. The source is a human donor with sarcoidosis (Löfgren's syndrome or another form), or a control subject (not recorded which). Written as DNA, the CDR3 is TGTGCCAGCAGCTTAAATGTCTTCCCGAACACTGAAGCTTTCTTT. As protein: CASSLNVFPNTEAFF.